The T cell receptor (beta chain) under discussion was sequenced for a study of blood T cell repertoires in COVID-19. Sequencing was performed with immunoSEQ multiplex PCR; in TCRdb, only in-frame clones are kept and a portion is missing. The sample lists about 64,000 clones, 65% to 90% occurring once. Sequenced: peripheral blood. The sequence was collected from a man aged 40-49 years with acute or convalescent COVID-19.

The CDR3 DNA follows: TGCGCCAGCAGACCTACCCGGGGGGGAATGCGAGAGACCCAGTACTTC. Translating gives CASRPTRGGMRETQYF. This rearrangement joins TRBV4-1 to TRBJ2-5; 8 bases are shared with TRBD2. The CDR3 length is 16 residues. V lost 6 bases to trimming and J lost 4 bases; unmatched junction nucleotides: 13. CDR1 is MGHRA and CDR2 is YSYEKL in the germline V gene.